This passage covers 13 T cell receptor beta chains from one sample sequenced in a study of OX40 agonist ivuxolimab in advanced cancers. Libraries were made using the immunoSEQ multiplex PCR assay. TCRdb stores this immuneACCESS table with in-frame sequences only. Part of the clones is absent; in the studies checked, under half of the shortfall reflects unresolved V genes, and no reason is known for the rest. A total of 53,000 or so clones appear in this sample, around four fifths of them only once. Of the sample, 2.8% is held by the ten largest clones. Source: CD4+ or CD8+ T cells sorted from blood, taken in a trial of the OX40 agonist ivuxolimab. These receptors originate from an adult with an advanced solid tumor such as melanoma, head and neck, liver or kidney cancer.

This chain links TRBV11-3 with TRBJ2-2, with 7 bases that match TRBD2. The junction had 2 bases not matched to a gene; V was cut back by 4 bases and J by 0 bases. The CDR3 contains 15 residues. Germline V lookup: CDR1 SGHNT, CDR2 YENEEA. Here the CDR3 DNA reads TGTGCCAGCAGCTGGGGGGGAGCGAACACCGGGGAGCTGTTTTTT. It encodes CASSWGGANTGELFF.

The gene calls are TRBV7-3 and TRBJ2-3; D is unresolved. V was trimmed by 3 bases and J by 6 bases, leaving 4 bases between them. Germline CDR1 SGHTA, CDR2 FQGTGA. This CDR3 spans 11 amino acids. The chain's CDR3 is CASSLMDTQYF. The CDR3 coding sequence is TGTGCCAGCAGCTTGATGGATACGCAGTATTTT. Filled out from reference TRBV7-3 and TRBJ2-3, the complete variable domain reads GAGVSQTPSNKVTEKGKYVELRCDPISGHTALYWYRQSLGQGPEFLIYFQGTGAADDSGLPNDRFFAVRPEGSVSTLKIQRTERGDSAVYLCASSLMDTQYFGPGTRLTVL.

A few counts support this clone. CDR3 in DNA: TGTGCAAGTCGCTTAGATAGAGCTTTCTTT. This codes for CASRLDRAFF. The rearrangement links TRBV12-2 to TRBJ1-1. TRBV12-2 is reported as a pseudogene. The CDR3 loop spans 10 amino acids.

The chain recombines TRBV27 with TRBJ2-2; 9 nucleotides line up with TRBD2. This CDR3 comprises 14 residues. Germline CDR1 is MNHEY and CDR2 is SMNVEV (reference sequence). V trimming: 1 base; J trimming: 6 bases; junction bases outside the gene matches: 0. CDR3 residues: CASSLLAGAGELFF. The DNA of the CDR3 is TGTGCCAGCAGTTTATTAGCGGGGGCCGGGGAGCTGTTTTTT.

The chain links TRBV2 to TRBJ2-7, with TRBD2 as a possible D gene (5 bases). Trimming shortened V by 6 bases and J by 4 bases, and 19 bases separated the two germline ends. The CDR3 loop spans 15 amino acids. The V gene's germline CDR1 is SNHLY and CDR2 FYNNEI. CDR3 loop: CASREEYLPPYEQYF. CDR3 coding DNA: TGTGCCAGCAGGGAGGAGTATTTACCCCCTTACGAGCAGTACTTC. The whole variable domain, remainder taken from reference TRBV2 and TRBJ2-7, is EPEVTQTPSHQVTQMGQEVILRCVPISNHLYFYWYRQILGQKVEFLVSFYNNEISEKSEIFDDQFSVERPDGSNFTLKIRSTKLEDSAMYFCASREEYLPPYEQYFGPGTRLTVT.

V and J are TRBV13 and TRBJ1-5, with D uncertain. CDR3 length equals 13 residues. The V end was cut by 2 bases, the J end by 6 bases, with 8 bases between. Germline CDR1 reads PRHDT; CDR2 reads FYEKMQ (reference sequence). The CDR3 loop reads CASSLTPTQPQHF. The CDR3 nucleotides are TGTGCCAGCAGCTTAACGCCCACTCAGCCCCAGCATTTT.

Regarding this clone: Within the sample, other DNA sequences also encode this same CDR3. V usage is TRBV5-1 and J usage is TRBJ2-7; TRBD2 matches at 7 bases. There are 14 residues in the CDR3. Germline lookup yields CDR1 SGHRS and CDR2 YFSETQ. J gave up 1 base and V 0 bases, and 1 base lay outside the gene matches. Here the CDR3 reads CASSLAGGSYEQYF. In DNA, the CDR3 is TGCGCCAGCAGCTTGGCGGGAGGATCCTACGAGCAGTACTTC.

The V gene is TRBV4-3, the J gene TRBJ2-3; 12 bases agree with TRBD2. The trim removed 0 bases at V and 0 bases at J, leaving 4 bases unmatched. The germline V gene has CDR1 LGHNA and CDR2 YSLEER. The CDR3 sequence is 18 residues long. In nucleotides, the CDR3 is TGCGCCAGCAGCCAAGAACTAGCGGGGGGCCTAAGCACAGATACGCAGTATTTT. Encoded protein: CASSQELAGGLSTDTQYF.

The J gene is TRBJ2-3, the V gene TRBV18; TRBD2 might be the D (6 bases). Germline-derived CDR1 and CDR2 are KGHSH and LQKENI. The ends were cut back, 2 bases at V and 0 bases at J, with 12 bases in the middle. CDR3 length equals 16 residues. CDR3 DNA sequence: TGTGCCAGCTCACCAGGCCGGGACTGGAGCACAGATACGCAGTATTTT. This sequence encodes CASSPGRDWSTDTQYF.

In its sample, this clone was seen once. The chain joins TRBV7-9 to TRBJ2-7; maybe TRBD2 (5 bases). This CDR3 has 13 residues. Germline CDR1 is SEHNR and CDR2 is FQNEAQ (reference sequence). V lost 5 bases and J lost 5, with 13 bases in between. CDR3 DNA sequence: TGTGCCAGCAGCGCCACTAGTTCCCACGAGCAGTACTTC. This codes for CASSATSSHEQYF.

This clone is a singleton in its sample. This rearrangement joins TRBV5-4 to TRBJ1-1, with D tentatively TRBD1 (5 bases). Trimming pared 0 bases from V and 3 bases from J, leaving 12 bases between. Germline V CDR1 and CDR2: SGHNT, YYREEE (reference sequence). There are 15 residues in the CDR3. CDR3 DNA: TGTGCCAGCAGCTTGGTGGGGCGCGTGGACACTGAAGCTTTCTTT. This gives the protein CASSLVGRVDTEAFF.

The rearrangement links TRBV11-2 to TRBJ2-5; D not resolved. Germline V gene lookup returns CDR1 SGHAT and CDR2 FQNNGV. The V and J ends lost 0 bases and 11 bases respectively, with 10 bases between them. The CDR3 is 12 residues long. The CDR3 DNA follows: TGTGCCAGCAGCTTAGACCCTCCTGGTCAGTACTTC. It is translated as CASSLDPPGQYF.

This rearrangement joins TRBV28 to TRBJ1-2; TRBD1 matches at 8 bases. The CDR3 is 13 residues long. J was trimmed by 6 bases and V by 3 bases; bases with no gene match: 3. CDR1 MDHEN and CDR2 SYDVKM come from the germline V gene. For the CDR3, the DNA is TGTGCCAGCAGTTTCACAGGGGGTAATGGCTACACCTTC. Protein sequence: CASSFTGGNGYTF.